The 2 T cell receptor beta chains below come from one sample, sequenced in a study of cytomegalovirus exposure and HLA in healthy donors. Sequenced by immunoSEQ multiplex PCR; TCRdb stores in-frame clones only, minus some. The sample lists 180,000 or so clones; about nine tenths were seen once. Sequencing was done on a sample of PBMCs. The receptors here all came from a man aged 25 to 45 in good health and CMV-seropositive.

This clone was seen a handful of times. V is TRBV5-1 and J is TRBJ2-7; no definite D call. CDR1 is SGHRS and CDR2 is YFSETQ in the germline V gene. The germline V and J ends were trimmed by 4 bases and 0 bases, with 8 bases remaining between them. This CDR3 region has 13 residues. The CDR3 nucleotides read TGCGCCAGCAGCCCAACTATCTCCTACGAGCAGTACTTC. It is translated as CASSPTISYEQYF.

The chain uses TRBV7-2 and TRBJ2-5; D perhaps matches TRBD1 (6 bases). The CDR3 consists of 14 residues. Looked up from germline, CDR1 is SGHTA and CDR2 is FQGNSA. V lost 5 bases and J lost 2, with 12 bases in between. CDR3 sequence (DNA): TGTGCCAGCAGCCCGGGACAACCTCAAGAGACCCAGTACTTC. This encodes CASSPGQPQETQYF. The whole variable domain, remainder taken from reference TRBV7-2 and TRBJ2-5, is GAGVSQSPSNKVTEKGKDVELRCDPISGHTALYWYRQSLGQGLEFLIYFQGNSAPDKSGLPSDRFSAERTGGSVSTLTIQRTQQEDSAVYLCASSPGQPQETQYFGPGTRLLVL.